The T cell receptor (beta chain) described here comes from a study of cytomegalovirus exposure and HLA in healthy donors. From germline, CDR1 is MNHNY and CDR2 SVGAGI (reference sequence). Trimming removed 4 bases from V and 6 bases from J, with 16 bases in between. This CDR3 comprises 14 residues. In the PCR, 60 Vbeta and 13 Jbeta primers were used. The repertoire was sequenced with immunoSEQ multiplex PCR; TCRdb's copy has only in-frame clones and lacks some. The sample contains approximately 180,000 clones, over 65% of which appear only once. The origin of this receptor is a woman aged 25 to 39 in good health and CMV-seronegative. The chain is built from TRBV6-6 and TRBJ2-7, with D unclear. Source material: PBMCs. Here the CDR3 reads CASSLTEGRGEQYF. In nucleotides, the CDR3 is TGTGCCAGCAGTTTAACCGAAGGCCGAGGCGAGCAGTACTTC.